The 17 T cell receptor beta chains below come from one sample, sequenced in a study of blood T cells in healthy people across ages. Using a J-beta primer mix together with a sample-barcoded 5' primer, a second PCR was run for about 7 to 12 cycles. Using its own MiXCR run on the 5' RACE reads, TCRdb lists one record per CDR3 protein. The sample consists of approximately 400,000 distinct CDR3 sequences, about half of them appearing once. What was sequenced was blood. All receptors come from a man in his sixties in good health.

This chain joins TRBV3-1 and TRBJ2-7; 10 bases map to TRBD2. Judging by the DNA end, TRBJ2-5 fits better; the J call may be wrong. Germline CDR1 LGHDT, CDR2 YNNKEL (reference sequence). The CDR3 covers 15 residues. The CDR3 loop reads CASSQPGLASQTQYF. The CDR3 nucleotides are TGTGCCAGCAGCCAACCGGGACTAGCGAGCCAGACCCAGTACTTC.

The chain combines TRBV12-3 or TRBV12-4 with TRBJ2-1; weak D call: TRBD2 (5 bases). The V gene lost 6 bases and the J gene lost 5 bases, with 17 bases spanning the gap. The CDR3 has 15 amino acids. This CDR3 reads CASRSPGGGDNEQFF. CDR3 coding DNA: TGTGCCAGCAGAAGCCCCGGCGGAGGCGACAATGAGCAGTTCTTC.

The V gene is TRBV12-3 or TRBV12-4, the J gene TRBJ2-1, with a weak D call TRBD1 (6 bases). The CDR3 contains 15 residues. Trimming removed 7 bases at V and 1 base at J, with 14 bases between. CDR3 protein: CASKTRDISYNEQFF. The DNA of the CDR3 is TGTGCCAGCAAGACCAGGGACATTTCCTACAATGAGCAGTTCTTC.

The rearrangement uses TRBV25-1 and TRBJ1-1; TRBD1 matches 11 bases. This CDR3 is built from 16 residues. CDR1 is MGHDK, CDR2 SYGVNS, per germline. Trimming at V came to 4 bases and at J to 2 bases, leaving 6 bases not matched to a gene. In DNA, the CDR3 is TGTGCCAGCAGTGCCCCGGGACAGGGGGGCAACACTGAAGCTTTCTTT. It is translated as CASSAPGQGGNTEAFF.

A few counts support this clonotype. The chain uses TRBV29-1 and TRBJ1-2; possibly TRBD1 for D (5 bases). Germline loops: CDR1 SQVTM, CDR2 ANQGSEA. V was clipped by 6 bases and J by 5 bases, with 10 bases between them. The CDR3 has 11 amino acids. DNA of the CDR3: TGCAGCGTCCAAACAGGATATGGCTACACCTTC. Translated: CSVQTGYGYTF.

This clonotype was recorded many times. The genes are TRBV7-9 and TRBJ2-1, with TRBD1 as a possible D gene (5 bases). Trimming removed 3 bases from V and 10 bases from J, with 10 bases in between. The CDR3 is 12 residues long. CDR1 is SEHNR and CDR2 is FQNEAQ in the germline V gene (reference sequence). This CDR3 reads CASSLGWGEQFF. The CDR3 DNA reads TGTGCCAGCAGCTTGGGGTGGGGCGAGCAGTTCTTC.

There are many counts of this clonotype. The chain recombines TRBV6-5 with TRBJ2-7, with 15 nucleotides matching TRBD2. CDR1 is MNHEY, CDR2 SVGAGI, per germline. The ends lost 4 bases at V and 2 bases at J; junction bases unmatched: 3. The CDR3 length is 16 residues. The CDR3 DNA sequence: TGTGCCAGCAGTTCCGGGACTAGCGGGAGGACCTACGAGCAGTACTTC. Translating it yields CASSSGTSGRTYEQYF.

At least ten counts were recorded for this clonotype. The DNA for the CDR3 is TGCGCCAGCAGCCGCCAGCAGGAGGGAGATACGCAGTATTTT. It yields the protein CASSRQQEGDTQYF. The chain has TRBV4-1 and TRBJ2-3, with D possibly matching TRBD2 (6 bases). Trimming removed 4 bases from V and 5 bases from J, with 13 bases in between. Germline V gene data show CDR1 as MGHRA and CDR2 as YSYEKL. This CDR3 spans 14 amino acids.

Concerning this clonotype: The junction departs from the called germline gene at one end, perhaps through a read error. The J gene is TRBJ2-1, the V gene TRBV7-7; D possibly corresponds to TRBD2 (6 bases). The germline gives CDR1 SSHAT, CDR2 FNYEAQ (reference sequence). The CDR3 contains 16 residues. The CDR3 DNA reads as TGTGCTAGCAGCTTAGAGGTTTCGGAGGGACCGGGTGAGCAGTTCTTC. It specifies CASSLEVSEGPGEQFF.

The CDR3 region is CASRSGTGVEAQYF. CDR3 DNA sequence: TGTGCCAGCAGATCCGGGACAGGGGTAGAGGCCCAGTACTTC. V and J are TRBV28 and TRBJ2-7, with TRBD1 identical over 10 bases. Losses at the gene ends were 6 bases for V and 10 bases for J; bases not matched to a gene: 12. The CDR3 consists of 14 residues. CDR1 MDHEN and CDR2 SYDVKM come from the germline V gene.

CDR3 in amino acids: CSASPGFAGANVLTF. The CDR3 coding sequence is TGCAGTGCTAGCCCAGGGTTTGCTGGGGCCAACGTCCTGACTTTC. The V gene is TRBV20-1, the J gene TRBJ2-6; TRBD1 is a possible D gene (5 bases). Trimming pared 3 bases from V and 2 bases from J, leaving 11 bases between. Per the germline V gene, CDR1 is DFQATT and CDR2 is SNEGSKA (reference sequence). The CDR3 is made up of 15 amino acids.

The V and J genes are TRBV5-5 and TRBJ1-4; 9 bases match TRBD1. This CDR3 region has 15 residues. V was pared by 4 bases and J by 7 bases, with 8 bases of the junction left unmatched. The germline CDR1 and CDR2 sequences are SGHKS and YYEKEE (reference sequence). CDR3 nucleotides: TGTGCCAGCAGCCTCCCGGGACAGGGCATTGAAAAACTGTTTTTT. Translation gives CASSLPGQGIEKLFF.

The rearrangement joins TRBV27 to TRBJ2-7, with D maybe TRBD1 (5 bases). V lost 5 bases to trimming and J lost 2 bases, with 10 bases between them. Per germline, CDR1 MNHEY and CDR2 SMNVEV (reference sequence). This CDR3 region has 13 residues. As DNA, the CDR3 is TGTGCCAGCAGTAAGGGGAACGCCTACGAGCAGTACTTC. Protein: CASSKGNAYEQYF.

Details on this clonotype: This may come from a read error, since a much larger clone is one base off. The genes are TRBV7-2 and TRBJ1-5; no firm D call. The V end lost 9 bases, the J end lost 3 bases, and 21 bases lay between the germline ends. Germline V gene data show CDR1 as SGHTA and CDR2 as FQGNSA. The CDR3 totals 16 residues. The DNA of the CDR3 is TGTGCCAGGGGGATTTTGTTGACACCCTACAATCAGCCCCAGCATTTT. Translating gives CARGILLTPYNQPQHF.

Only one count was recorded for this clonotype. One end of the junction fails to match germline, which may point to a read error. The CDR3 region is CSTSRDSPGQGGETQYF. In DNA, the CDR3 is TGTTCCACCAGCAGAGATTCCCCGGGACAGGGCGGCGAGACCCAGTACTTC. The chain has TRBV15 and TRBJ2-5, with TRBD1 matching over 9 bases. The CDR3 totals 17 residues. Per germline, CDR1 LNHNV and CDR2 YYDKDF (reference sequence).

This clonotype was detected only a few times. The chain uses TRBV20-1 and TRBJ2-1, with D possibly TRBD2 on 6 matching bases. In germline, CDR1 is DFQATT, CDR2 SNEGSKA (reference sequence). This CDR3 contains 12 residues. Trimming took off 5 bases at V and 13 bases at J, with 18 bases between the two ends. CDR3 sequence: CSAPGGALVQFF. CDR3 DNA: TGCAGTGCTCCCGGAGGGGCGCTGGTCCAGTTCTTC.

The rearrangement joins TRBV10-3 to TRBJ2-5, with 7 bases identical to TRBD2. The V gene end was trimmed by 3 bases and the J gene end by 4 bases; junction bases not matched to a gene: 14. The CDR3 totals 17 residues. Germline loops: CDR1 ENHRY, CDR2 SYGVKD. The CDR3 nucleotides are TGTGCCATCAGTGAACCTAGCGGACGAGCGAATGGAGAGACCCAGTACTTC. This translates into CAISEPSGRANGETQYF.